These 26 T cell receptor beta chains were all obtained from the same sample, sequenced in a study of T cell repertoires in cytomegalovirus infection. TCRdb fed the reads into MiXCR, producing one record per CDR3 protein. The sample has about 740,000 distinct CDR3 sequences; approximately 34% are singletons. The source material was PBMCs. These TCRs come from a human donor in good health (CMV status not recorded). Some clones in this sample may be carry-over from other donors' samples.

The chain links TRBV20-1 to TRBJ2-7, with 10 bases that match TRBD1. J gave up 5 bases and V 3 bases, and 10 bases lay outside the gene matches. The CDR3 extends over 15 amino acids. Germline CDR1 DFQATT, CDR2 SNEGSKA (reference sequence). CDR3 loop: CSASTPGQGYDEQYF. The CDR3 DNA reads as TGCAGTGCTAGTACCCCGGGACAGGGGTACGACGAGCAGTACTTC.

The gene calls are TRBV29-1 and TRBJ2-6; 10 bases line up with TRBD1. CDR3 length: 17 amino acids. The J segment lost 0 bases and the V segment lost 7 bases, leaving 9 bases of the junction unmatched. Germline CDR1 and CDR2: SQVTM and ANQGSEA. The CDR3 reads CSASGTGENSGANVLTF. The DNA for the CDR3 is TGCAGCGCGTCCGGGACAGGGGAAAACTCTGGGGCCAACGTCCTGACTTTC.

This clonotype was seen more than once but under ten times. The chain uses TRBV19 and TRBJ1-5; D gene unclear. Trimming cost V 6 bases and J 3 bases, with 15 bases left between them. The length of the CDR3 is 15 residues. CDR1 and CDR2 from the germline V gene are LNHDA and SQIVND (reference sequence). This CDR3 is CASRDPTGNNQPQHF. The CDR3 DNA follows: TGTGCCAGTAGAGACCCCACGGGGAACAATCAGCCCCAGCATTTT. The entire variable domain, with the rest obtained from reference TRBV19 and TRBJ1-5, is as follows: DGGITQSPKYLFRKEGQNVTLSCEQNLNHDAMYWYRQDPGQGLRLIYYSQIVNDFQKGDIAEGYSVSREKKESFPLTVTSAQKNPTAFYLCASRDPTGNNQPQHFGDGTRLSIL.

J is TRBJ1-1 and V is TRBV28; 7 nucleotides line up with TRBD1. Looked up from germline, CDR1 is MDHEN and CDR2 is SYDVKM. The CDR3 consists of 15 residues. The ends lost 6 bases at V and 0 bases at J; junction bases unmatched: 7. The CDR3 spells CASRAGGTMNTEAFF. The CDR3 nucleotides are TGTGCCAGCAGGGCAGGGGGTACGATGAACACTGAAGCTTTCTTT. The variable domain in full, with the rest retrieved from reference TRBV28 and TRBJ1-1, is DVKVTQSSRYLVKRTGEKVFLECVQDMDHENMFWYRQDPGLGLRLIYFSYDVKMKEKGDIPEGYSVSREKKERFSLILESASTNQTSMYLCASRAGGTMNTEAFFGQGTRLTVV.

This clonotype was seen more than once but under ten times. This chain joins TRBV20-1 and TRBJ1-4; maybe TRBD1 (5 bases). The ends were cut back, 6 bases at V and 7 bases at J, with 18 bases in the middle. The CDR3 is 14 amino acids. Germline CDR1 and CDR2: DFQATT and SNEGSKA (reference sequence). This CDR3 is CSAPGGAAAEKLFF. Here the CDR3 DNA reads TGCAGTGCCCCAGGAGGGGCAGCGGCTGAAAAACTGTTTTTT.

This clonotype came up many times. A junction boundary mismatches the germline segment, possibly from a read error. The chain recombines TRBV5-1 with TRBJ2-2; 11 nucleotides line up with TRBD2. Germline CDR1 is SGHRS and CDR2 is YFSETQ. The CDR3 has 15 amino acids. The CDR3 loop reads CASSLGLAGTGELFF. As DNA, the CDR3 is TGTGCCAGCAGCTTAGGACTAGCGGGCACCGGGGAGCTGTTTTTT.

With regard to this clonotype: An end of the junction differs from the germline gene, which may be a read error. V and J are TRBV28 and TRBJ2-5; a weak D match, TRBD1 (6 bases). This CDR3 region has 14 residues. Germline lookup yields CDR1 MDHEN and CDR2 SYDVKM. The CDR3 here is CASSLRDTQGTQYF. The CDR3 DNA reads TGTGCCAGCAGTCTCCGGGACACCCAAGGGACCCAGTACTTC.

This clonotype was recorded a few times. The V call is TRBV7-6, the J call TRBJ1-5; TRBD1 is a possible D gene (6 bases). Germline V lookup: CDR1 SGHVS, CDR2 FNYEAQ. Trimming took 11 bases from V and 5 from J, leaving 16 bases between them. CDR3 size: 13 residues. CDR3 nucleotide sequence: TGTGCCTTATCGGGGGACATAGATCAGCCCCAGCATTTT. Translation gives CALSGDIDQPQHF.

The rearrangement links TRBV11-2 to TRBJ2-2, with 15 nucleotides matching TRBD2. The ends lost 5 bases at V and 0 bases at J; junction bases unmatched: 4. The CDR3 runs 18 residues. Per germline, CDR1 SGHAT and CDR2 FQNNGV. The CDR3 sequence: CASSPGLAGGSNTGELFF. The CDR3, as DNA: TGTGCCAGCAGCCCGGGACTAGCGGGGGGCTCGAACACCGGGGAGCTGTTTTTT.

This rearrangement joins TRBV6-1 to TRBJ1-2, with 8 bases identical to TRBD1. This CDR3 contains 14 residues. CDR1 is MNHNS and CDR2 is SASEGT in the germline V gene. J was trimmed by 0 bases and V by 6 bases; bases with no gene match: 3. The CDR3 nucleotides are TGTGCCAGCAGGAACAGGGGGTCTAACTATGGCTACACCTTC. Amino acid sequence: CASRNRGSNYGYTF.

This rearrangement joins TRBV12-3 or TRBV12-4 to TRBJ2-2; 8 bases line up with TRBD1. CDR3 length: 16 residues. V lost 5 bases and J lost 4; bases outside the gene matches: 9. CDR3 region: CASSPLQGASTGELFF. The CDR3 DNA follows: TGTGCCAGCAGTCCCCTCCAGGGGGCGAGCACCGGGGAGCTGTTTTTT.

This clonotype was counted a few times. The rearrangement joins TRBV7-9 to TRBJ2-3, with 14 nucleotides matching TRBD2. J lost 3 bases, V lost 1 base, and 6 bases had no gene match. Germline lookup yields CDR1 SEHNR and CDR2 FQNEAQ (reference sequence). The CDR3 consists of 18 residues. CDR3 in DNA: TGTGCCAGCAGCTTAGTGGGACTAGCGGGAGAGGTTACAGATACGCAGTATTTT. This codes for CASSLVGLAGEVTDTQYF.

This clonotype was observed a few times. V gene TRBV12-3 or TRBV12-4 combines with J gene TRBJ1-6; D is possibly TRBD1 (5 bases). Trimming took 10 bases from V and 8 from J, leaving 9 bases between them. The CDR3 extends over 11 amino acids. DNA for the CDR3: TGTGCCATCGGGACGGATTCACCCCTCCACTTT. It encodes CAIGTDSPLHF.

The rearrangement joins TRBV2 to TRBJ2-1; TRBD2 aligns across 7 bases. V shed 6 bases, J shed 4 bases, and the junction held 6 bases outside the gene matches. The CDR3 covers 14 residues. Germline lookup yields CDR1 SNHLY and CDR2 FYNNEI. CDR3 DNA: TGTGCCAGCAGAGGATCTAGCGGATACAATGAGCAGTTCTTC. Translated, it gives CASRGSSGYNEQFF.

About this clonotype itself: A read error may produce the germline difference seen at one junction end. CDR3 loop: CASSSGTAVSAATQYF. CDR3 sequence (DNA): TGTGCTAGCAGCTCGGGGACAGCGGTTTCGGCTGCGACCCAGTACTTC. The chain combines TRBV7-6 with TRBJ2-5, with 7 bases aligning to TRBD1. The length of the CDR3 is 16 residues. Germline V lookup: CDR1 SGHVS, CDR2 FNYEAQ.

V and J are TRBV7-2 and TRBJ2-5; weak D call: TRBD2 (6 bases). Trimming removed 9 bases from V and 1 base from J, with 18 bases in between. The CDR3 totals 15 residues. Germline V gives CDR1 SGHTA, CDR2 FQGNSA. The CDR3 sequence is CASSSGTHLQETQYF. Written as DNA, the CDR3 is TGTGCCAGTAGTTCCGGGACTCATCTCCAAGAGACCCAGTACTTC. Together with reference TRBV7-2 and TRBJ2-5, the CDR3 gives the full variable domain: GAGVSQSPSNKVTEKGKDVELRCDPISGHTALYWYRQSLGQGLEFLIYFQGNSAPDKSGLPSDRFSAERTGGSVSTLTIQRTQQEDSAVYLCASSSGTHLQETQYFGPGTRLLVL.

This clonotype appeared many times. The J gene is TRBJ1-6, the V gene TRBV7-8; tentatively, D is TRBD1 (5 bases). Germline-derived CDR1 and CDR2 are SGHVS and FQNEAQ. The CDR3 has 13 residues. Trimming left V 11 bases short and J 7 bases short, with 15 bases between. CDR3 in amino acids: CAQRKQENSPLHF. DNA of the CDR3: TGTGCCCAGAGGAAACAGGAAAATTCACCCCTCCACTTT.

The chain has TRBV27 and TRBJ2-2; no clear D. The germline gives CDR1 MNHEY, CDR2 SMNVEV (reference sequence). Deletions cut 5 bases from V and 12 bases from J, with 13 bases between. The CDR3 is made up of 12 amino acids. CDR3 in amino acids: CASSPTGRQLFF. The CDR3 region has the DNA TGTGCCAGCAGTCCGACCGGACGTCAGCTGTTTTTT.

The table lists this clonotype with many counts. The CDR3 coding sequence is TGTGCCAGCAGTTCGATGGGACTCCGGGACTCTCAAGCTCGAGATACGCAGTATTTT. Translating gives CASSSMGLRDSQARDTQYF. This sequence joins TRBV27 and TRBJ2-3; tentative D call: TRBD2 (6 bases). Trimming stripped 4 bases from V and 5 bases from J, with 28 bases between. Germline V lookup: CDR1 MNHEY, CDR2 SMNVEV (reference sequence). The CDR3 totals 19 residues.

This clonotype came up a few times. The J gene is TRBJ1-3, the V gene TRBV28; no clear D. This CDR3 region has 15 residues. V was shortened by 3 bases and J by 0 bases, with 9 bases between the two germline ends. The germline V gene has CDR1 MDHEN and CDR2 SYDVKM. The CDR3 nucleotides are TGTGCCAGCAGTTTGCGGCTTATCTCTGGAAACACCATATATTTT. It is translated as CASSLRLISGNTIYF.

This sequence joins TRBV30 and TRBJ2-1; 11 nucleotides match TRBD2. The length of the CDR3 is 15 residues. Unmatched junction bases numbered 6, after V lost 2 bases and J lost 6 bases. CDR1 is GTSNPN, CDR2 SVGIG, per germline (reference sequence). CDR3 sequence (DNA): TGTGCCTGGAGTATTAGCGGGGGGGCTTCCAATGAGCAGTTCTTC. It codes for CAWSISGGASNEQFF.

Only a few counts were recorded for this clonotype. The rearrangement links TRBV27 to TRBJ2-5; D unclear. The CDR3 totals 13 residues. CDR1 is MNHEY and CDR2 is SMNVEV in the germline V gene (reference sequence). Trimming took 3 bases from V and 8 from J, leaving 13 bases between them. The chain's CDR3 is CASSFSFGVTQYF. In DNA form, the CDR3 reads TGTGCCAGCAGTTTCAGTTTTGGAGTAACCCAGTACTTC.

Note on this clonotype: This may arise from a read error, as a much more abundant clone is one base away. This chain connects TRBV19 to TRBJ2-1; D is possibly TRBD2 (5 bases). This CDR3 is 14 amino acids long. CDR1 and CDR2 from the germline V gene are LNHDA and SQIVND (reference sequence). The CDR3 nucleotides read TGTGCCATTAGTATAGGCGCCCTAGCTACTGAGCAGTTCTTC. Amino acids: CAISIGALATEQFF.

CDR3 bases: TGTGCCAGCAGCTTAGGACGGGGTGAAGACACTGAAGCTTTCTTT. Translating it yields CASSLGRGEDTEAFF. This chain connects TRBV7-6 to TRBJ1-1; D is unclear. Germline CDR1 reads SGHVS; CDR2 reads FNYEAQ. This CDR3 spans 15 amino acids. V shed 1 base and J shed 3 bases, with 12 bases lying between them.

This clonotype appeared a few times. The chain is built from TRBV5-4 and TRBJ1-1; the match to TRBD1 covers 8 bases. V lost 3 bases, J lost 1 base, and 11 bases stayed unmatched. CDR1 and CDR2 from the germline V gene are SGHNT and YYREEE (reference sequence). The CDR3 covers 17 residues. CDR3 bases: TGTGCCAGCAGCTCTCCGGACAGGGTGAGGGAGAACACTGAAGCTTTCTTT. Encoded protein: CASSSPDRVRENTEAFF.

This clonotype came up a few times. V gene TRBV28 combines with J gene TRBJ2-2, with D possibly matching TRBD2 (5 bases). CDR1 is MDHEN and CDR2 is SYDVKM in the germline V gene. The CDR3 is 14 amino acids. V was clipped by 1 base and J by 7 bases, with 10 bases between them. The chain's CDR3 is CASSLYRGHGELFF. CDR3 bases: TGTGCCAGCAGTTTATATCGAGGGCACGGGGAGCTGTTTTTT.